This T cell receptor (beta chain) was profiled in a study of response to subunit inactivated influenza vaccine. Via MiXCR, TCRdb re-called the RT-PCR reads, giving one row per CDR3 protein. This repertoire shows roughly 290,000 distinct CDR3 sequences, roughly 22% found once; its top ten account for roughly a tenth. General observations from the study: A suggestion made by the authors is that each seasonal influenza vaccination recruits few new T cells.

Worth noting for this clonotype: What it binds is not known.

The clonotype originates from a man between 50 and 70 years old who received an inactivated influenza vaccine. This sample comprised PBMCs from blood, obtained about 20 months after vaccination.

The chain's CDR3 is CASSPGLGAYEQFF. CDR3 bases: TGCGCCAGCAGTCCGGGACTAGGGGCCTATGAGCAGTTCTTC. The chain has TRBV4-3 and TRBJ2-1, with 8 bases that match TRBD2. The trim removed 6 bases at V and 8 bases at J, leaving 9 bases unmatched. Per the germline V gene, CDR1 is LGHNA and CDR2 is YSLEER. The CDR3 is made up of 14 amino acids.